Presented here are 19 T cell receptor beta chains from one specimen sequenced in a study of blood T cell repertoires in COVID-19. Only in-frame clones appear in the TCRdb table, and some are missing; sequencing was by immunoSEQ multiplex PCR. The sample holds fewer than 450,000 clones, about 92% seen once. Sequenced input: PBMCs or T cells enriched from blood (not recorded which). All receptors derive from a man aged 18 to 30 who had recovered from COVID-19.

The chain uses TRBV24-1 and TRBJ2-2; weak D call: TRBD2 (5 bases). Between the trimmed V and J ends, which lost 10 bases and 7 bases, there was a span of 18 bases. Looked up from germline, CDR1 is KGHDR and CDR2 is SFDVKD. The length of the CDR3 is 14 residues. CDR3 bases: TGTGCCACGCGTGGGAGCGGAAAGGGCGGGGAGCTGTTTTTT. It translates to CATRGSGKGGELFF.

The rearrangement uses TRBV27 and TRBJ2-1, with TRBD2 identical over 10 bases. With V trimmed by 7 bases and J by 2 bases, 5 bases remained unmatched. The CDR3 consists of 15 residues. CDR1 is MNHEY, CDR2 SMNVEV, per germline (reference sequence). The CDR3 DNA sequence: TGTGCCAGCAAGTATACTAGCGGGACCTACAATGAGCAGTTCTTC. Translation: CASKYTSGTYNEQFF.

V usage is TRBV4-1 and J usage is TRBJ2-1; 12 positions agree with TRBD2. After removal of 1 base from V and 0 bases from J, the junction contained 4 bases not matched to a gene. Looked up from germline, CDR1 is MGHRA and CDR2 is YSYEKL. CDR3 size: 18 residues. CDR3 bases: TGCGCCAGCAGCCAAGTTATGACTAGCGGGAGCTCCTACAATGAGCAGTTCTTC. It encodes CASSQVMTSGSSYNEQFF.

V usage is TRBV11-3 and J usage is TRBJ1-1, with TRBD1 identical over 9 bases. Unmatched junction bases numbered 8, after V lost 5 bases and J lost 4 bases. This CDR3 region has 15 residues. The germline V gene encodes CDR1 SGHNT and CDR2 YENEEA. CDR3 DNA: TGTGCCAGCAGCGCAGACAGGGGGTGGACCACTGAAGCTTTCTTT. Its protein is CASSADRGWTTEAFF.

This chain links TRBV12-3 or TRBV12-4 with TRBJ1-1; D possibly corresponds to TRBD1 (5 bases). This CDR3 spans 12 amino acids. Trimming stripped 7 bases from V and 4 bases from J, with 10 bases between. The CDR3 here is CASTRGSTEAFF. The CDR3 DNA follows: TGTGCCAGCACGCGGGGGAGCACTGAAGCTTTCTTT.

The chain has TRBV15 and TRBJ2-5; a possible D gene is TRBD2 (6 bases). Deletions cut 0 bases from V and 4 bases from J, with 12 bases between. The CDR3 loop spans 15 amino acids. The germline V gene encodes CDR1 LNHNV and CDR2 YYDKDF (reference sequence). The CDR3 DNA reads TGTGCCACCAGCAGAGAGAACAGAGCGGGAGAGACCCAGTACTTC. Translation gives CATSRENRAGETQYF.

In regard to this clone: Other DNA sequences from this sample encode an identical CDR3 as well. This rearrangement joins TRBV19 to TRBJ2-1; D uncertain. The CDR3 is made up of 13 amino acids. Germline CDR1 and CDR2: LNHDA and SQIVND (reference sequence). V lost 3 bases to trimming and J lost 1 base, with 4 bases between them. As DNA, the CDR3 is TGTGCCAGTAGTATCGGTTCCTACAATGAGCAGTTCTTC. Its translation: CASSIGSYNEQFF.

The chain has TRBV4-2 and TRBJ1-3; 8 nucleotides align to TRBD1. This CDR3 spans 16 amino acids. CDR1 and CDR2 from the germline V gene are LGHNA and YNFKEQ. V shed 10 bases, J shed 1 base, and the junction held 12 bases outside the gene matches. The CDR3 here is CATKSSGQGSGNTIYF. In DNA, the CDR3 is TGTGCCACAAAATCCTCCGGACAGGGTTCTGGAAACACCATATATTTT.

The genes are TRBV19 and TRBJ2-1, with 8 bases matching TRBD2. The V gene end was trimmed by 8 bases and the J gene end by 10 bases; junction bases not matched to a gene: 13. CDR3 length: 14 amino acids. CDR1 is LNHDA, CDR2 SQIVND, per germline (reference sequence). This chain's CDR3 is CASCRAGAVGEQFF. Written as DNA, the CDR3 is TGTGCCAGTTGCCGAGCGGGAGCGGTGGGGGAGCAGTTCTTC.

This chain's CDR3 is CACPTRSSYNEQFF. CDR3 nucleotide sequence: TGTGCCTGTCCCACGAGAAGCTCCTACAATGAGCAGTTCTTC. The J gene is TRBJ2-1, the V gene TRBV30; D ambiguous. V was trimmed by 6 bases and J by 0 bases, leaving 12 bases between them. Looked up from germline, CDR1 is GTSNPN and CDR2 is SVGIG (reference sequence). This CDR3 has 14 residues.

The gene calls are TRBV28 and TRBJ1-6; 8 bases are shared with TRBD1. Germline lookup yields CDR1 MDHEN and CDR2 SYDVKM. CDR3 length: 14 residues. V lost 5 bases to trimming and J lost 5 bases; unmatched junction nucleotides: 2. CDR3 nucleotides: TGTGCCAGCAGTCAACAGGGGGATAATTCACCCCTCCACTTT. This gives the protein CASSQQGDNSPLHF.

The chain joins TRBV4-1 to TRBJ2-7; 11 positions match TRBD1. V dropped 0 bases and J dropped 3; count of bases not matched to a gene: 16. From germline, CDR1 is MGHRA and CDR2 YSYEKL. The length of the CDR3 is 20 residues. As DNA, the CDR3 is TGCGCCAGCAGCCAAGAATTTGGGATTCAAGGGGACAGGGGGATCTACGAGCAGTACTTC. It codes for CASSQEFGIQGDRGIYEQYF.

The CDR3 nucleotides are TGTGCCAGCAGCCCACCTGGGACAGTCTTTGAAGCTTTCTTT. Protein: CASSPPGTVFEAFF. J is TRBJ1-1 and V is TRBV9; 7 bases agree with TRBD1. V was clipped by 4 bases and J by 7 bases; unmatched bases: 10. The germline CDR1 and CDR2 sequences are SGDLS and YYNGEE. The CDR3 consists of 14 residues.

CDR3: CASSVGDILTAGRDNSPLHF. The CDR3, as DNA: TGTGCCAGCAGCGTAGGGGACATTTTAACGGCAGGGAGGGATAATTCACCCCTCCACTTT. The chain uses TRBV9 and TRBJ1-6; D may be TRBD1 (6 bases). Trimming removed 0 bases at V and 5 bases at J, with 24 bases between. CDR1 is SGDLS and CDR2 is YYNGEE in the germline V gene. The CDR3 has 20 amino acids.

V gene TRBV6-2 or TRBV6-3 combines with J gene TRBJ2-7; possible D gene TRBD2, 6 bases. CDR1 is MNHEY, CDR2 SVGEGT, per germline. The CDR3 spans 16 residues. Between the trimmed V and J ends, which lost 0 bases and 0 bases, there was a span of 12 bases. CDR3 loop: CASSYSRGSGSYEQYF. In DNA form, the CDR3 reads TGTGCCAGCAGTTACTCGAGGGGTAGCGGCTCCTACGAGCAGTACTTC.

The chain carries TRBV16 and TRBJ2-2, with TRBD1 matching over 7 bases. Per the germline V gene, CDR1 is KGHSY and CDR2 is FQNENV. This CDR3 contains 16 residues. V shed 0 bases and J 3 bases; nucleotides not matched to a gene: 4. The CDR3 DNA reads TGTGCCAGCAGCCAATCAAAGGGGGCGGACACCGGGGAGCTGTTTTTT. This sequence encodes CASSQSKGADTGELFF.

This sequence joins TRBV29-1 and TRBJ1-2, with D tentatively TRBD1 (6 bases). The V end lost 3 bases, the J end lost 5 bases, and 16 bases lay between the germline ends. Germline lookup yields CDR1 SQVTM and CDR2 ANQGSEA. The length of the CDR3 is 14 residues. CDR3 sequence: CSVEPTGLSYGYTF. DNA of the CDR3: TGCAGCGTTGAGCCGACAGGTCTTTCGTATGGCTACACCTTC.

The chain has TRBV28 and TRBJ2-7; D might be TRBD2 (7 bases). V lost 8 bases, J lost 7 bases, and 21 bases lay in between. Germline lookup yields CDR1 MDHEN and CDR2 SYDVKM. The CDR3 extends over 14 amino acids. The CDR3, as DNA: TGTGCCAGCGGGGGGGGGCGCCCCTTGGGAGAGCAGTACTTC. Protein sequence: CASGGGRPLGEQYF.

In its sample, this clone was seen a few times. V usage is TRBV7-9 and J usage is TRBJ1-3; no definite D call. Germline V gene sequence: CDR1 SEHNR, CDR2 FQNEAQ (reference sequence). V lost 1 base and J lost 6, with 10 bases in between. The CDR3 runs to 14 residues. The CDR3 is CASSLGTVLNTIYF. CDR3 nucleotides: TGTGCCAGCAGCTTAGGAACTGTCTTAAACACCATATATTTT. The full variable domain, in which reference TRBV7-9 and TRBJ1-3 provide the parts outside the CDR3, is DTGVSQNPRHKITKRGQNVTFRCDPISEHNRLYWYRQTLGQGPEFLTYFQNEAQLEKSRLLSDRFSAERPKGSFSTLEIQRTEQGDSAMYLCASSLGTVLNTIYFGEGSWLTVV.